What follows are 22 T cell receptor beta chains derived from one specimen sequenced in a study of shared clonotypes between healthy human individuals. Clones were sequenced by immunoSEQ multiplex PCR, and TCRdb holds only the in-frame ones, with some missing. The data contain about 2.4 million clones, under 95% of them singletons. The sample comprised naive CD4+ T cells from PBMCs. Subset given: CD45RA+ positively selected. Every receptor here comes from a man aged 18 to 30 in good health. Some clones in this sample may be carry-over from other donors' samples.

This rearrangement joins TRBV7-2 to TRBJ1-5; weak D call: TRBD1 (5 bases). The germline V gene has CDR1 SGHTA and CDR2 FQGNSA. CDR3 length equals 15 residues. Trimming removed 4 bases at V and 0 bases at J, with 10 bases between. The CDR3 DNA reads TGTGCCAGCAGCTCGACAGAGTATAGCAATCAGCCCCAGCATTTT. Protein sequence: CASSSTEYSNQPQHF.

V and J are TRBV28 and TRBJ1-2, with 9 bases aligning to TRBD1. The J segment lost 4 bases and the V segment lost 11 bases, leaving 11 bases of the junction unmatched. The length of the CDR3 is 14 residues. The germline gives CDR1 MDHEN, CDR2 SYDVKM. DNA for the CDR3: TGTGCCCTTAGGGGGACAGGGAGAACCTATGGCTACACCTTC. Its protein product is CALRGTGRTYGYTF.

The chain is built from TRBV6-1 and TRBJ2-7; D is possibly TRBD1 (5 bases). Deletions cut 4 bases from V and 3 bases from J, with 13 bases between. Germline V lookup: CDR1 MNHNS, CDR2 SASEGT. This CDR3 spans 14 amino acids. CDR3 bases: TGTGCCAGCAGTGGTCAGGGCTCATACTACGAGCAGTACTTC. Translating it yields CASSGQGSYYEQYF.

This clone was seen once. The chain couples TRBV30 to TRBJ1-2, with 8 positions matching TRBD1. CDR3 length: 14 residues. The trim removed 4 bases at V and 4 bases at J, leaving 8 bases unmatched. Germline V gives CDR1 GTSNPN, CDR2 SVGIG (reference sequence). The CDR3 nucleotides read TGTGCCTGGAACCTGCAGGGGGCCTCCTATGGCTACACCTTC. Encoded protein: CAWNLQGASYGYTF.

The rearrangement uses TRBV28 and TRBJ1-2, with D unresolved. This CDR3 is 12 amino acids long. Germline V gene lookup returns CDR1 MDHEN and CDR2 SYDVKM. Trimming pared 2 bases from V and 8 bases from J, leaving 9 bases between. The CDR3 DNA follows: TGTGCCAGCAGTTTAAATGAACGAGGCTACACCTTC. Residues: CASSLNERGYTF.

In DNA, the CDR3 is TGTGCCATCAGCGGTGACCGGGAGGGGGGCTACACCTTC. Translation: CAISGDREGGYTF. The V and J genes are TRBV10-3 and TRBJ1-2; D may be TRBD1 (5 bases). This CDR3 is built from 13 residues. Germline V CDR1 and CDR2: ENHRY, SYGVKD. V was clipped by 6 bases and J by 8 bases, with 16 bases between them.

The J gene is TRBJ2-3, the V gene TRBV7-2, with no clear D. Trimming took off 5 bases at V and 7 bases at J, with 10 bases between the two ends. CDR1 and CDR2 (germline): SGHTA, FQGNSA. The CDR3 spans 12 residues. CDR3 sequence reads: CASSPKVYTQYF. CDR3 coding DNA: TGTGCCAGCAGCCCGAAAGTATATACGCAGTATTTT.

V and J are TRBV7-3 and TRBJ2-7, with 7 nucleotides matching TRBD2. The CDR3 covers 14 residues. Germline loops: CDR1 SGHTA, CDR2 FQGTGA. The ends lost 5 bases at V and 2 bases at J; junction bases unmatched: 6. This CDR3 reads CASSPRDYTYEQYF. CDR3 bases: TGTGCCAGCAGCCCGCGGGACTACACCTACGAGCAGTACTTC.

Written as DNA, the CDR3 is TGTGCCAGCACCGCTCCAGGGGATGGAAACACCATATATTTT. Protein product: CASTAPGDGNTIYF. This chain links TRBV28 with TRBJ1-3, with TRBD1 as a possible D gene (6 bases). V shed 7 bases and J shed 3 bases, with 13 bases lying between them. The length of the CDR3 is 14 residues. Per the germline V gene, CDR1 is MDHEN and CDR2 is SYDVKM. The full variable domain, completed using reference TRBV28 and TRBJ1-3, is DVKVTQSSRYLVKRTGEKVFLECVQDMDHENMFWYRQDPGLGLRLIYFSYDVKMKEKGDIPEGYSVSREKKERFSLILESASTNQTSMYLCASTAPGDGNTIYFGEGSWLTVV.

For this clone: Other DNA sequences of this sample code for an identical CDR3. The chain carries TRBV18 and TRBJ2-1; 7 bases match TRBD2. Germline lookup yields CDR1 KGHSH and CDR2 LQKENI. The CDR3 is made up of 17 amino acids. J was trimmed by 0 bases and V by 0 bases; bases with no gene match: 5. The CDR3 DNA reads as TGTGCCAGCTCACCACCTCTGGCGGGAGCCTCCTACAATGAGCAGTTCTTC. This encodes CASSPPLAGASYNEQFF. Complete variable domain (other parts from reference TRBV18 and TRBJ2-1): NAGVMQNPRHLVRRRGQEARLRCSPMKGHSHVYWYRQLPEEGLKFMVYLQKENIIDESGMPKERFSAEFPKEGPSILRIQQVVRGDSAAYFCASSPPLAGASYNEQFFGPGTRLTVL.

V usage is TRBV21-1 and J usage is TRBJ1-1; no DNA check was done on the table's D call, TRBD1. TRBV21-1 is deemed a pseudogene. This CDR3 comprises 16 residues. The CDR3 DNA sequence: TGTGCCAGCAGCCCCCTCGGGACAGGGGGGGACACTGAAGCTTTCTTT. Protein product: CASSPLGTGGDTEAFF.

The rearrangement joins TRBV11-2 to TRBJ1-4; D is possibly TRBD1 (6 bases). The germline V and J ends were trimmed by 6 bases and 5 bases, with 13 bases remaining between them. The CDR3 is made up of 14 amino acids. CDR1 and CDR2 (germline): SGHAT, FQNNGV. CDR3 in DNA: TGTGCCAGCAGAATAACAGGGTCCAATGAAAAACTGTTTTTT. This sequence encodes CASRITGSNEKLFF.

This clone came up once. This chain links TRBV6-1 with TRBJ2-4, with TRBD2 matching over 10 bases. CDR1 is MNHNS, CDR2 SASEGT, per germline. This CDR3 region has 17 residues. Trimming at V came to 2 bases and at J to 5 bases, leaving 9 bases not matched to a gene. The DNA of the CDR3 is TGTGCCAGCAGTGAAACGAGGAGCGGGAGGGGGGAAAACATTCAGTACTTC. Its protein is CASSETRSGRGENIQYF.

The rearrangement joins TRBV6-5 to TRBJ1-1; 7 nucleotides match TRBD1. V was pared by 6 bases and J by 3 bases, with 7 bases of the junction left unmatched. Germline lookup yields CDR1 MNHEY and CDR2 SVGAGI. CDR3 size: 14 residues. CDR3 nucleotide sequence: TGTGCCAGCAGCCCAAGACAGGGTTACACTGAAGCTTTCTTT. Translated, it gives CASSPRQGYTEAFF.

The chain links TRBV28 to TRBJ1-4; 8 nucleotides align to TRBD1. V lost 7 bases to trimming and J lost 8 bases; unmatched junction nucleotides: 15. Germline CDR1 reads MDHEN; CDR2 reads SYDVKM. This CDR3 has 16 amino acids. This CDR3 is CASNLGLRTGREKLFF. The CDR3 bases are TGTGCCAGCAATTTGGGCCTGCGGACAGGGAGAGAAAAACTGTTTTTT.

The V gene is TRBV12-5, the J gene TRBJ2-7; TRBD2 might be the D (5 bases). CDR1 and CDR2 from the germline V gene are LGHNT and FRNRAP. Trimming removed 6 bases from V and 1 base from J, with 10 bases in between. The CDR3 runs to 13 residues. CDR3 sequence reads: CASGPGSSYEQYF. CDR3 nucleotide sequence: TGTGCTAGTGGGCCGGGATCATCCTACGAGCAGTACTTC.

The chain couples TRBV6-6 to TRBJ1-6, with 7 bases lining up with TRBD1. J gave up 9 bases and V 5 bases, and 4 bases lay outside the gene matches. Germline loops: CDR1 MNHNY, CDR2 SVGAGI (reference sequence). The CDR3 is 13 residues long. This CDR3 is CASSRQGGSPLHF. The CDR3 DNA follows: TGTGCCAGCAGTCGACAGGGAGGTTCACCCCTCCACTTT.

V gene TRBV10-1 combines with J gene TRBJ1-1, with TRBD1 identical over 7 bases. This CDR3 has 13 residues. Germline loops: CDR1 WNHNN, CDR2 SYGVQD (reference sequence). V shed 7 bases and J 10 bases; nucleotides not matched to a gene: 12. The CDR3 sequence is CASNWDSPVGAFF. The CDR3 DNA reads as TGCGCCAGCAACTGGGACAGCCCCGTGGGAGCTTTCTTT.

The chain couples TRBV6-6 to TRBJ1-6; 10 bases align to TRBD1. This CDR3 has 16 amino acids. J gave up 1 base and V 7 bases, and 4 bases lay outside the gene matches. Germline lookup yields CDR1 MNHNY and CDR2 SVGAGI (reference sequence). CDR3 DNA sequence: TGTGCCAGCACCAGGACAGGGGGTTCCTATAATTCACCCCTCCACTTT. Its translation is CASTRTGGSYNSPLHF.

The chain carries TRBV19 and TRBJ2-5; TRBD2 aligns across 7 bases. This CDR3 is 16 amino acids long. Per germline, CDR1 LNHDA and CDR2 SQIVND (reference sequence). Losses at the gene ends were 6 bases for V and 5 bases for J; bases not matched to a gene: 15. The CDR3 nucleotides are TGTGCCAGTAGCCGAGCTCCCGTCTTCGGGGGGGAGACCCAGTACTTC. This codes for CASSRAPVFGGETQYF.

This clone was picked up one time. This rearrangement joins TRBV7-2 to TRBJ2-3; D gene ambiguous. The V gene lost 2 bases and the J gene lost 0 bases, with 6 bases spanning the gap. Germline CDR1 reads SGHTA; CDR2 reads FQGNSA. The CDR3 is made up of 14 amino acids. The CDR3 DNA follows: TGTGCCAGCAGCTTACAGGTTAGCACAGATACGCAGTATTTT. Amino acids: CASSLQVSTDTQYF.

This chain uses TRBV15 with TRBJ1-1, with TRBD1 matching 7 bases. Germline loops: CDR1 LNHNV, CDR2 YYDKDF (reference sequence). Unmatched junction bases numbered 6, after V lost 5 bases and J lost 3 bases. The CDR3 runs 14 residues. DNA for the CDR3: TGTGCCACCAGCGGCACAGGGGCGGACACTGAAGCTTTCTTT. This gives the protein CATSGTGADTEAFF.